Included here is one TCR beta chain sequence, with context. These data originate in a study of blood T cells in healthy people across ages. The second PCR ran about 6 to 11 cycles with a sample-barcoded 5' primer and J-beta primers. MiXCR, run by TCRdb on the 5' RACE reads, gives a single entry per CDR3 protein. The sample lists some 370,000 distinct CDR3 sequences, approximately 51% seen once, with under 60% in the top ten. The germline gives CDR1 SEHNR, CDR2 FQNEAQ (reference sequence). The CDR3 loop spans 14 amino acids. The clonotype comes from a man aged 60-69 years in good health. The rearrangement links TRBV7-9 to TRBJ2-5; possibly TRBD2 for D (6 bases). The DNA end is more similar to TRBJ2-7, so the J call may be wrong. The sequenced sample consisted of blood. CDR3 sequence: CASSPRDFLDEQYF. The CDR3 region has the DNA TGTGCCAGCAGCCCAAGGGACTTTCTTGACGAGCAGTACTTC.